The following is a T cell receptor beta chain sequence with its context. The sample is drawn from a study of OX40 agonist ivuxolimab in advanced cancers. Sequencing used immunoSEQ multiplex PCR; TCRdb keeps in-frame clones, though not all of them. Of about 71,000 clones listed, over 90% are singletons. With 0 bases removed from V and 0 bases from J, the gap between germline ends came to 17 bases. Per germline, CDR1 MGHRA and CDR2 YSYEKL. This CDR3 region has 18 residues. The source is an adult with an advanced solid tumor such as melanoma, head and neck, liver or kidney cancer. The source material was CD4+ or CD8+ T cells sorted from blood, sampled in a trial of the OX40 agonist ivuxolimab. The chain links TRBV4-1 to TRBJ1-1; a weak D match, TRBD1 (5 bases). CDR3 sequence (DNA): TGCGCCAGCAGCCAAGATTGGATGACAGTTATCATGAACACTGAAGCTTTCTTT. It encodes CASSQDWMTVIMNTEAFF.